The clone carrying this T cell receptor beta chain was seen ten or more times. As yet, its antigen is unknown. The data were taken from a study of breast tumors, draining lymph nodes, adjacent tissues. Whole-study findings and limits: Tumor TCR diversity was below lymph nodes but above nontumor tissue. Findings are consistent with lymph node origin and intratumoral expansion of most tumor T cells.

TCRdb re-called the multiplex PCR reads through MiXCR, storing one row per CDR3 protein. The table shows fewer than 200,000 distinct CDR3 sequences, with roughly 30% occurring only once. Breast cancer patients provided tissue from their axillary draining lymph nodes. Germline V gene sequence: CDR1 SGHRS, CDR2 YFSETQ. The length of the CDR3 is 14 residues. The V segment lost 0 bases and the J segment 8 bases; nucleotides outside the gene matches: 6. This clonotype was obtained from a female donor with breast cancer. Some clones in this sample may be carry-over from other donors' samples. What was sequenced was axillary lymph node tissue. The chain combines TRBV5-1 with TRBJ2-3; TRBD2 agrees at 7 bases. CDR3 protein: CASSLVQREGTQYF. Written as DNA, the CDR3 is TGCGCCAGCAGCTTGGTACAGCGGGAAGGTACGCAGTATTTT.